Below, 21 T cell receptor beta chains from the same sample are listed, as sequenced in a study of blood T cell repertoires in COVID-19. Clones were read by immunoSEQ multiplex PCR, and TCRdb kept only the in-frame ones, dropping some. The top ten clones hold more than 25% of a sample with tens of thousands of clones, 70% to 85% of them seen once. The material sequenced was peripheral blood. The origin of the receptors is a man in his 60s with active or convalescent COVID-19.

The chain uses TRBV6-1 and TRBJ1-2; 7 nucleotides agree with TRBD1. The CDR3 consists of 16 residues. V trimming: 1 base; J trimming: 4 bases; junction bases outside the gene matches: 9. From germline, CDR1 is MNHNS and CDR2 SASEGT. CDR3 DNA: TGTGCCAGCAGTGAAGGAGTCCAGGGGGGAATCTATGGCTACACCTTC. This sequence encodes CASSEGVQGGIYGYTF.

The chain carries TRBV28 and TRBJ2-1; D call uncertain. CDR1 is MDHEN, CDR2 SYDVKM, per germline. V shed 6 bases and J shed 2 bases, with 11 bases lying between them. This CDR3 comprises 14 residues. CDR3 in amino acids: CASRQQSPYNEQFF. The CDR3 nucleotides are TGTGCCAGCAGGCAACAGTCTCCCTACAATGAGCAGTTCTTC.

This clone has only a few counts. The chain carries TRBV5-4 and TRBJ1-1; D gene unclear. CDR1 SGHNT and CDR2 YYREEE come from the germline V gene (reference sequence). The ends were cut back, 0 bases at V and 6 bases at J, with 9 bases in the middle. The CDR3 has 13 residues. The CDR3 sequence: CASSLEQRSEAFF. CDR3 nucleotides: TGTGCCAGCAGCTTGGAGCAGAGGTCTGAAGCTTTCTTT.

V usage is TRBV7-7 and J usage is TRBJ2-1, with 8 nucleotides matching TRBD2. Germline V gene lookup returns CDR1 SSHAT and CDR2 FNYEAQ (reference sequence). The J segment lost 1 base and the V segment lost 2 bases, leaving 1 base of the junction unmatched. The CDR3 is 15 amino acids. DNA of the CDR3: TGTGCCAGCAGCTTAAGCGGGGGTTCCTACAATGAGCAGTTCTTC. Residues: CASSLSGGSYNEQFF.

The chain has TRBV28 and TRBJ2-1; 7 bases fit TRBD2. In germline, CDR1 is MDHEN, CDR2 SYDVKM. The V and J ends lost 11 bases and 0 bases, in that order; junction bases with no gene match: 7. The CDR3 has 14 residues. The CDR3 spells CAGGVGSSYNEQFF. The CDR3 bases are TGTGCCGGGGGGGTGGGAAGCTCCTACAATGAGCAGTTCTTC.

J is TRBJ1-2 and V is TRBV5-4, with a possible D match to TRBD1 (6 bases). The V gene's germline CDR1 is SGHNT and CDR2 YYREEE (reference sequence). Trimming stripped 6 bases from V and 3 bases from J, with 15 bases between. The CDR3 runs 14 residues. CDR3 region: CASTVKRTDYGYTF. CDR3 DNA: TGTGCCAGCACCGTCAAACGGACAGACTATGGCTACACCTTC.

The chain combines TRBV6-5 with TRBJ1-1; 9 bases match TRBD1. CDR3 length: 14 residues. Unmatched junction bases numbered 8, after V lost 9 bases and J lost 3 bases. CDR1 and CDR2 (germline): MNHEY, SVGAGI. The CDR3 nucleotides are TGTGCCAGTCCTCCACAGGGGGCAGACACTGAAGCTTTCTTT. Its translation is CASPPQGADTEAFF.

In DNA, the CDR3 is TGTGCCAGCAGCTGGGACAGCACCTACGAGCAGTACTTC. Protein product: CASSWDSTYEQYF. The rearrangement uses TRBV3-1 (or the pseudogene TRBV3-2) and TRBJ2-7; 7 bases line up with TRBD1. CDR1 is LGHDT, CDR2 YNNKEL, per germline (reference sequence). The CDR3 is made up of 13 amino acids. V lost 5 bases to trimming and J lost 2 bases; unmatched junction nucleotides: 3.

The CDR3 sequence is CASSYSGEADTQYF. The CDR3 nucleotides read TGTGCCAGCAGTTACTCCGGTGAGGCAGATACGCAGTATTTT. J is TRBJ2-3 and V is TRBV6-5; no firm D call. Germline V CDR1 and CDR2: MNHEY, SVGAGI. CDR3 size: 14 residues. The ends were cut back, 0 bases at V and 4 bases at J, with 8 bases in the middle.

This chain joins TRBV5-5 and TRBJ1-3; TRBD1 is a possible D gene (6 bases). CDR1 is SGHKS and CDR2 is YYEKEE in the germline V gene (reference sequence). The V end was cut by 0 bases, the J end by 0 bases, with 10 bases between. This CDR3 is 16 amino acids long. The CDR3 bases are TGTGCCAGCAGCTTGGATGACAGGTCCTCTGGAAACACCATATATTTT. Translating gives CASSLDDRSSGNTIYF.

This clone showed up just once. The J gene is TRBJ2-7, the V gene TRBV15; D might be TRBD1 (5 bases). V lost 3 bases and J lost 4, with 7 bases in between. CDR1 LNHNV and CDR2 YYDKDF come from the germline V gene (reference sequence). The CDR3 covers 12 residues. CDR3 sequence (DNA): TGTGCCACCAGCAGTGACAGATACGAGCAGTACTTC. Translated: CATSSDRYEQYF.

The genes are TRBV4-1 and TRBJ2-2; maybe TRBD1 (5 bases). CDR3 length: 14 residues. Trimming shortened V by 4 bases and J by 3 bases, and 9 bases separated the two germline ends. Germline V gene data show CDR1 as MGHRA and CDR2 as YSYEKL. Here the CDR3 DNA reads TGCGCCAGCAGCCGGACCAGGGACACCGGGGAGCTGTTTTTT. This codes for CASSRTRDTGELFF.

The V and J genes are TRBV28 and TRBJ1-1; D unclear. Germline CDR1 is MDHEN and CDR2 is SYDVKM. The germline V and J ends were trimmed by 1 base and 4 bases, with 16 bases remaining between them. The CDR3 spans 16 residues. CDR3 nucleotide sequence: TGTGCCAGCAGTTTATTAATCACGGGGTTGGTCACTGAAGCTTTCTTT. Translation gives CASSLLITGLVTEAFF. Complete variable domain (other parts from reference TRBV28 and TRBJ1-1): DVKVTQSSRYLVKRTGEKVFLECVQDMDHENMFWYRQDPGLGLRLIYFSYDVKMKEKGDIPEGYSVSREKKERFSLILESASTNQTSMYLCASSLLITGLVTEAFFGQGTRLTVV.

The rearrangement uses TRBV2 and TRBJ2-2; possibly TRBD1 for D (6 bases). This CDR3 has 14 residues. With 6 bases removed from V and 1 base from J, the gap between germline ends came to 9 bases. The V gene's germline CDR1 is SNHLY and CDR2 FYNNEI. This CDR3 reads CASRTGENTGELFF. In DNA, the CDR3 is TGTGCCAGCAGGACAGGAGAGAACACCGGGGAGCTGTTTTTT.

The rearrangement links TRBV6-5 to TRBJ2-7, with D tentatively TRBD2 (5 bases). Looked up from germline, CDR1 is MNHEY and CDR2 is SVGAGI. The CDR3 runs to 15 residues. V was shortened by 0 bases and J by 2 bases, with 11 bases between the two germline ends. The CDR3 DNA reads as TGTGCCAGCAGTTACTCGGACGGGAAGCCCTACGAGCAGTACTTC. Its protein product is CASSYSDGKPYEQYF.

This clone was counted between two and nine times. The genes are TRBV4-1 and TRBJ1-6, with TRBD1 identical over 7 bases. V lost 0 bases and J lost 13; bases outside the gene matches: 12. Germline CDR1 and CDR2: MGHRA and YSYEKL. CDR3 length equals 16 residues. CDR3 bases: TGCGCCAGCAGCCAAGATGGCAGGGGGTTTTTAGCGCCCCTCCACTTT. This translates into CASSQDGRGFLAPLHF.

The rearrangement joins TRBV7-8 to TRBJ2-2, with 7 bases aligning to TRBD2. CDR1 is SGHVS, CDR2 FQNEAQ, per germline. The CDR3 has 14 residues. Unmatched junction bases numbered 5, after V lost 5 bases and J lost 5 bases. As DNA, the CDR3 is TGTGCCAGCAGCCAGAGGGAGGGAACCGGGGAGCTGTTTTTT. It translates to CASSQREGTGELFF.

The rearrangement uses TRBV19 and TRBJ2-1, with TRBD2 identical over 10 bases. Unmatched junction bases numbered 8, after V lost 3 bases and J lost 6 bases. CDR3 length: 16 residues. Germline CDR1 LNHDA, CDR2 SQIVND (reference sequence). The CDR3: CASSMASGGNGNEQFF. CDR3 DNA sequence: TGTGCCAGTAGTATGGCTAGCGGGGGAAATGGCAATGAGCAGTTCTTC.

The rearrangement uses TRBV7-8 and TRBJ2-7; the D is unclear. The germline gives CDR1 SGHVS, CDR2 FQNEAQ. V was cut by 5 bases and J by 4 bases, with 6 bases left in between. The CDR3 has 11 amino acids. The CDR3 sequence is CASSLSYEQYF. In DNA, the CDR3 is TGTGCCAGCAGCCTATCGTACGAGCAGTACTTC.

This clone was counted ten times or more. This chain links TRBV3-1 (or the pseudogene TRBV3-2) with TRBJ2-7; D is ambiguous. The V end lost 3 bases, the J end lost 0 bases, and 3 bases lay between the germline ends. CDR1 and CDR2 from the germline V gene are LGHDT and YNNKEL (reference sequence). CDR3 length: 12 amino acids. The CDR3 bases are TGTGCCAGCAGCCATAGCTCCTACGAGCAGTACTTC. Protein: CASSHSSYEQYF.

The chain is built from TRBV28 and TRBJ2-3; 9 bases are shared with TRBD2. This CDR3 is 15 amino acids long. V dropped 4 bases and J dropped 6; count of bases not matched to a gene: 8. The germline V gene has CDR1 MDHEN and CDR2 SYDVKM. Here the CDR3 reads CASSYTSRGGDTQYF. The CDR3 DNA reads as TGTGCCAGCAGTTACACCTCGCGGGGGGGCGATACGCAGTATTTT.